Listed below are T cell receptor beta chains from one sample, sequenced in a study of T-cell reconstitution after alpha-beta-depleted transplantation in children. TCRdb called the PCR reads again in MiXCR, with one record for every CDR3 protein. The sample consists of approximately 250,000 distinct CDR3 sequences, 20% to 30% of them appearing once. Specimen: PBMCs, collected before TCRalphabeta/CD19-depleted stem cell transplant. Every receptor here comes from a girl aged 2-10 years with Fanconi anemia, due to receive a stem cell transplant. Both conserved end residues are part of each CDR3. The D gene is left open where the match is weak. Clone size is not always given. Where it is, it says once, few, many or a class for expanded clones.

>19|TRBD2|-|TRBJ2-5|TRBV6-5
TGTGCCAGCAGTTACTCGATTTGGGGTACTAGCGGGAGTGAGGAGACCCAGTACTTC
CASSYSIWGTSGSEETQYF
>17|-|few|TRBJ2-3|TRBV10-1
TGCGCCAGCAGCCAAACGACCTCGATTTTGGGCACAGATACGCAGTATTTT
CASSQTTSILGTDTQYF
>17|TRBD1|-|TRBJ2-6|TRBV6-1
TGTGCCAGCAGAGGGGGCAGGGATACCTCTGGGGCCAACGTCCTGACTTTC
CASRGGRDTSGANVLTF
>13|TRBD2|-|TRBJ2-7|TRBV20-1
TGCAGTGCTAGTTTAGCGGGAGGGTACGAGCAGTACTTC
CSASLAGGYEQYF
>13|-|-|TRBJ1-1|TRBV29-1
TGCAGCGTTGTATTCCTCGTGAACACTGAAGCTTTCTTT
CSVVFLVNTEAFF
>15|TRBD2|many|TRBJ2-3|TRBV29-1
TGCAGCGTTGACCTCGGACTAGCGGACACAGATACGCAGTATTTT
CSVDLGLADTDTQYF
>15|TRBD1|-|TRBJ2-7|TRBV5-6
TGTGCCAGCAGCGACGGGACAGGGGGCGCCTACGAGCAGTACTTC
CASSDGTGGAYEQYF
>14|-|-|TRBJ2-7|TRBV5-5
TGTGCCAGCAGCTCCTTTGACAGACCCTACGAGCAGTACTTC
CASSSFDRPYEQYF
>16|-|few|TRBJ2-1|TRBV9
TGTGCCAGCAGCGTAGTTTGGGGGCAGGGTTACAATGAGCAGTTCTTC
CASSVVWGQGYNEQFF
>17|TRBD2|-|TRBJ2-3|TRBV7-2
TGTGCCAGCAGCTTCCCGGGACTAGCGGGAGGTGCAGATACGCAGTATTTT
CASSFPGLAGGADTQYF
>15|-|-|TRBJ2-2|TRBV24-1
TGTGCCACCAGTGATTTGCATTCGGGGGCCGGGGAGCTGTTTTTT
CATSDLHSGAGELFF
>14|-|many|TRBJ2-7|TRBV29-1
TGCAGCGGGATTTTAGCGGATAAACCCTACGAGCAGTACTTC
CSGILADKPYEQYF
>14|TRBD1|few|TRBJ2-1|TRBV20-1
TGCAGTGCTAGATGGGGCAGGGGGTACAATGAGCAGTTCTTC
CSARWGRGYNEQFF
>15|TRBD1|-|TRBJ1-1|TRBV29-1
TGCAGCGTTAGACAGGGGGCTTACGGGAACACTGAAGCTTTCTTT
CSVRQGAYGNTEAFF
>12|-|few|TRBJ2-5|TRBV29-1
TGCAGCGTTGCTGGACAGCAAGAGACCCAGTACTTC
CSVAGQQETQYF